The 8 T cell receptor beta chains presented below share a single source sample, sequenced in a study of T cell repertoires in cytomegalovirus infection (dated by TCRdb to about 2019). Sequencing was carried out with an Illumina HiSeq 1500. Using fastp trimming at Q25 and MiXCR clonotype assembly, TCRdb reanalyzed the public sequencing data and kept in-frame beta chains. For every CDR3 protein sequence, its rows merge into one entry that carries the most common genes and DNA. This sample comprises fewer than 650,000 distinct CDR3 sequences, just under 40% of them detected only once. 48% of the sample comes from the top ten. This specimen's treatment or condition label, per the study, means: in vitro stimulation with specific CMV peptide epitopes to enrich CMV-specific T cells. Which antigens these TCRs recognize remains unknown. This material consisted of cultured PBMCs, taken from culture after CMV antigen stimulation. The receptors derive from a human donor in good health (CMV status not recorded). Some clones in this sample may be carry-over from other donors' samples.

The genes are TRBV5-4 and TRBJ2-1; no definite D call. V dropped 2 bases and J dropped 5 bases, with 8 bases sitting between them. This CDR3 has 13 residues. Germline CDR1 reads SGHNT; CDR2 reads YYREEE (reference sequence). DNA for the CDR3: TGTGCCAGCAGCTTTCGTAGAGACAATGAGCAGTTCTTC. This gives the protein CASSFRRDNEQFF.

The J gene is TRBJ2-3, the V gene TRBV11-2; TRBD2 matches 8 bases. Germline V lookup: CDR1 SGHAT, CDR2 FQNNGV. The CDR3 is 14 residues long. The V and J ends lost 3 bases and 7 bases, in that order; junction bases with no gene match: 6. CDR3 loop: CASSFPGGPNTQYF. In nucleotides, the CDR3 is TGTGCCAGCAGCTTTCCGGGGGGGCCGAATACGCAGTATTTT. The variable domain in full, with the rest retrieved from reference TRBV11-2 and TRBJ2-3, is EAGVAQSPRYKIIEKRQSVAFWCNPISGHATLYWYQQILGQGPKLLIQFQNNGVVDDSQLPKDRFSAERLKGVDSTLKIQPAKLEDSAVYLCASSFPGGPNTQYFGPGTRLTVL.

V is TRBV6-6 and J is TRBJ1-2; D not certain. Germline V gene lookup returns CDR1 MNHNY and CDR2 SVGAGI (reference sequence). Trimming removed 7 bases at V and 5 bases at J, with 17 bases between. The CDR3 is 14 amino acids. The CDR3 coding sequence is TGTGCCAGCACAAGGGCCCCCATCCTTTATGGCTACACCTTC. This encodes CASTRAPILYGYTF.

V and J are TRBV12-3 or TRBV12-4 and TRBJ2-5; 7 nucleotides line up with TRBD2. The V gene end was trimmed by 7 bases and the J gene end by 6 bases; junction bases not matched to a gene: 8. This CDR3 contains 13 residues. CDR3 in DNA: TGTGCCAGCACCCCGACTAGCTCGCAGACCCAGTACTTC. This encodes CASTPTSSQTQYF.

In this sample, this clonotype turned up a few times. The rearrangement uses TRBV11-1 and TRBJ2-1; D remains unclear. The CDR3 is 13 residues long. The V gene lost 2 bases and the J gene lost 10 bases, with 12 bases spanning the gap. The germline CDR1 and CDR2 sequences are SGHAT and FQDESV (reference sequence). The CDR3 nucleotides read TGTGCCAGCAGCTTACACCAGGCCCCAGAGCAGTTCTTC. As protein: CASSLHQAPEQFF.

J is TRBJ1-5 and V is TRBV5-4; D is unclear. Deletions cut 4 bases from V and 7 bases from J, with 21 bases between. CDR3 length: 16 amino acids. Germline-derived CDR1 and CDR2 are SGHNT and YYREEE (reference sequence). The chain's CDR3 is CASSPGEGLRKQPQHF. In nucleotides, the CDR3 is TGTGCCAGCAGCCCCGGGGAGGGTCTGAGAAAGCAGCCCCAGCATTTT.

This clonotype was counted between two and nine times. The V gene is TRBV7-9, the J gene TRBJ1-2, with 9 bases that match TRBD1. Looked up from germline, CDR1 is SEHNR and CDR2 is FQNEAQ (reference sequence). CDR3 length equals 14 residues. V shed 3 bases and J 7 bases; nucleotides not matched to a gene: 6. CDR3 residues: CASSLMTGGVGYTF. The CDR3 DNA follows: TGTGCCAGCAGCTTGATGACAGGGGGAGTTGGCTACACCTTC.

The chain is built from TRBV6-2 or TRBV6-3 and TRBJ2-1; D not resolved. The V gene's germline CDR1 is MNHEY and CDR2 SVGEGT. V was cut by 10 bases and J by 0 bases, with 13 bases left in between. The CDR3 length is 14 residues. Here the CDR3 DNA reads TGTGCCACTCAGGTGGCCAGCTCCTACAATGAGCAGTTCTTC. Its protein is CATQVASSYNEQFF.